This TCR beta chain was sequenced for a study of breast tumors, draining lymph nodes, adjacent tissues. Samples came from axillary lymph nodes draining the breast cancer. In TCRdb, the multiplex PCR reads were re-called with MiXCR into one record per CDR3 protein. The repertoire has 150,000 to 250,000 distinct CDR3 sequences, approximately 30% of them found once; the top ten carry approximately 4.5%. This CDR3 spans 13 amino acids. The origin of this receptor is a female donor with breast cancer. Some clones in this sample may be carry-over from other donors' samples. The sequenced material came from axillary lymph node tissue. The chain carries TRBV3-2 and TRBJ2-7; the table assigns TRBD2, which was not confirmed against the DNA. TRBV3-2 constitutes a pseudogene. The CDR3 DNA is TGTGCCAGCAGCCCCAGACAGACTAGGGAGCAGTACTTC. Its translation is CASSPRQTREQYF.